A single sample is the source of the 29 T cell receptor beta chains below, sequenced in a study of blood T cell repertoires in COVID-19. Profiling relied on immunoSEQ multiplex PCR, and the TCRdb table lists in-frame clones only, not all of them. The sample has about 210,000 clones, roughly 88% seen once. The sequencing sample was made of PBMCs or T cells enriched from blood (not recorded which). These receptors all come from a woman between 40 and 55 years old with acute COVID-19.

This clone was seen just once. The rearrangement uses TRBV4-2 and TRBJ2-1, with TRBD2 identical over 10 bases. This CDR3 is 15 amino acids long. Germline V gives CDR1 LGHNA, CDR2 YNFKEQ. With V trimmed by 3 bases and J by 5 bases, 4 bases remained unmatched. The CDR3 DNA follows: TGTGCCAGCAGCCAGAATAGCGGGGGGAACAATGAGCAGTTCTTC. Translation gives CASSQNSGGNNEQFF.

This CDR3 reads CASSEDVERVSTDTQYF. CDR3 sequence (DNA): TGTGCCAGCAGTGAAGATGTCGAGCGGGTGAGCACAGATACGCAGTATTTT. The chain links TRBV2 to TRBJ2-3, with a tentative D call TRBD2 (6 bases). The CDR3 is 17 residues long. From germline, CDR1 is SNHLY and CDR2 FYNNEI. The ends were cut back, 1 base at V and 0 bases at J, with 14 bases in the middle. Full variable domain (missing parts from reference TRBV2 and TRBJ2-3): EPEVTQTPSHQVTQMGQEVILRCVPISNHLYFYWYRQILGQKVEFLVSFYNNEISEKSEIFDDQFSVERPDGSNFTLKIRSTKLEDSAMYFCASSEDVERVSTDTQYFGPGTRLTVL.

J is TRBJ2-1 and V is TRBV5-1; 7 bases agree with TRBD2. The J segment lost 0 bases and the V segment lost 3 bases, leaving 9 bases of the junction unmatched. Germline V lookup: CDR1 SGHRS, CDR2 YFSETQ. The CDR3 length is 17 residues. The CDR3 loop reads CASSSGTTASSYNEQFF. The CDR3 nucleotides read TGCGCCAGCAGCTCCGGGACTACCGCGAGCTCCTACAATGAGCAGTTCTTC.

This clone was found a few times. The V and J genes are TRBV3-1 (or the pseudogene TRBV3-2) and TRBJ2-6; weak D call: TRBD2 (6 bases). CDR1 and CDR2 from the germline V gene are LGHDT and YNNKEL (reference sequence). V was clipped by 1 base and J by 3 bases, with 10 bases between them. The CDR3 has 16 residues. The CDR3 DNA is TGTGCCAGCAGCCAAGCGGCGGGGCTTGGGGCCAACGTCCTGACTTTC. Its protein product is CASSQAAGLGANVLTF.

The chain is built from TRBV10-3 and TRBJ1-2; 7 positions agree with TRBD1. V dropped 2 bases and J dropped 1; count of bases not matched to a gene: 10. The CDR3 extends over 17 amino acids. The germline V gene has CDR1 ENHRY and CDR2 SYGVKD. This CDR3 reads CAISEPTGQASNYGYTF. The DNA of the CDR3 is TGTGCCATCAGTGAGCCGACCGGACAGGCGAGTAACTATGGCTACACCTTC.

The chain links TRBV6-5 to TRBJ1-2, with 9 bases aligning to TRBD1. The CDR3 spans 15 residues. The germline CDR1 and CDR2 sequences are MNHEY and SVGAGI. Trimming took 6 bases from V and 0 from J; bases not matched to a gene: 5. The CDR3 region is CASSRDRESNYGYTF. The CDR3 DNA follows: TGTGCCAGCAGCCGGGACAGGGAATCTAACTATGGCTACACCTTC.

This clone occurred many times. The CDR3 sequence is CASRDGTGGHTDTQYF. CDR3 in DNA: TGCGCCAGCAGGGACGGGACAGGGGGCCACACAGATACGCAGTATTTT. The chain employs TRBV5-1 and TRBJ2-3, with 12 bases lining up with TRBD1. Per germline, CDR1 SGHRS and CDR2 YFSETQ. The CDR3 has 16 amino acids. V shed 5 bases, J shed 2 bases, and the junction held 6 bases outside the gene matches.

The rearrangement joins TRBV7-2 to TRBJ2-1; tentatively, D is TRBD2 (6 bases). CDR3 length: 14 amino acids. Trimming removed 3 bases from V and 7 bases from J, with 13 bases in between. Germline CDR1 SGHTA, CDR2 FQGNSA. CDR3 DNA sequence: TGTGCCAGCAGCTTTGGCGGGGCGCGGAATGAGCAGTTCTTC. It translates to CASSFGGARNEQFF.

The V call is TRBV11-2, the J call TRBJ1-2, with D tentatively TRBD1 (6 bases). Trimming left V 5 bases short and J 8 bases short, with 18 bases between. This CDR3 has 14 amino acids. The germline CDR1 and CDR2 sequences are SGHAT and FQNNGV. The DNA of the CDR3 is TGTGCCAGCAGCCAACTCCTCCGGGACACAGGCTACACCTTC. Protein product: CASSQLLRDTGYTF.

This chain connects TRBV20-1 to TRBJ1-2; D gene uncertain. Germline lookup yields CDR1 DFQATT and CDR2 SNEGSKA (reference sequence). The CDR3 is 10 residues long. The V gene lost 6 bases and the J gene lost 12 bases, with 14 bases spanning the gap. The CDR3 DNA reads TGCAGTGCCAGGACTACGGACGACACCTTC. Translating it yields CSARTTDDTF.

The CDR3 protein is CASSLGQDYGYTF. Written as DNA, the CDR3 is TGTGCCAGCAGCTTAGGGCAAGACTATGGCTACACCTTC. The V and J genes are TRBV7-8 and TRBJ1-2, with unresolved D. This CDR3 spans 13 amino acids. V was trimmed by 1 base and J by 3 bases, leaving 6 bases between them. In germline, CDR1 is SGHVS, CDR2 FQNEAQ.

This clone appeared a few times. The rearrangement links TRBV7-8 to TRBJ2-7; TRBD2 is a possible D gene (7 bases). Trimming took 2 bases from V and 6 from J, leaving 14 bases between them. The CDR3 totals 14 residues. Germline-derived CDR1 and CDR2 are SGHVS and FQNEAQ. The CDR3 nucleotides are TGTGCCAGCAGCTTAAGGGGGGGCCTTACCGAGCAGTACTTC. It translates to CASSLRGGLTEQYF.

The chain recombines TRBV19 with TRBJ2-5; 12 bases line up with TRBD2. Trimming removed 6 bases from V and 1 base from J; junction bases left unmatched: 3. The length of the CDR3 is 15 residues. From germline, CDR1 is LNHDA and CDR2 SQIVND (reference sequence). CDR3 amino acids: CASSLLAGGQETQYF. The CDR3 DNA is TGTGCCAGTAGCCTACTAGCGGGAGGCCAAGAGACCCAGTACTTC. The entire variable domain, with the rest obtained from reference TRBV19 and TRBJ2-5, is as follows: DGGITQSPKYLFRKEGQNVTLSCEQNLNHDAMYWYRQDPGQGLRLIYYSQIVNDFQKGDIAEGYSVSREKKESFPLTVTSAQKNPTAFYLCASSLLAGGQETQYFGPGTRLLVL.

CDR3 in DNA: TGTGCCAGCAGCTTCGAGATAGCGGGGGGACGCCTTAGCACAGATACGCAGTATTTT. This gives the protein CASSFEIAGGRLSTDTQYF. This chain joins TRBV7-8 and TRBJ2-3, with 10 bases that match TRBD2. V dropped 3 bases and J dropped 0; count of bases not matched to a gene: 12. The CDR3 runs to 19 residues. Germline V gene data show CDR1 as SGHVS and CDR2 as FQNEAQ. Using reference TRBV7-8 and TRBJ2-3 for the parts outside the CDR3, the full variable domain is GAGVSQSPRYKVAKRGQDVALRCDPISGHVSLFWYQQALGQGPEFLTYFQNEAQLDKSGLPSDRFFAERPEGSVSTLKIQRTQQEDSAVYLCASSFEIAGGRLSTDTQYFGPGTRLTVL.

V usage is TRBV18 and J usage is TRBJ1-4; D remains ambiguous. Trimming removed 3 bases at V and 7 bases at J, with 12 bases between. Per germline, CDR1 KGHSH and CDR2 LQKENI. The CDR3 covers 14 residues. The CDR3 region has the DNA TGTGCCAGCTCACCTCTTCCGGGGATTGAAAAACTGTTTTTT. Its protein product is CASSPLPGIEKLFF.

This clone was counted once. The chain recombines TRBV10-2 with TRBJ2-5; D is perhaps TRBD1 (5 bases). Trimming took 3 bases from V and 5 from J, leaving 10 bases between them. The CDR3 has 13 residues. CDR1 is WSHSY and CDR2 is SAAADI in the germline V gene. CDR3 region: CASSELRVETQYF. The DNA for the CDR3 is TGCGCCAGCAGTGAACTCAGGGTCGAGACCCAGTACTTC.

Note on this clone: This sample includes further DNA sequences coding for the same CDR3. The chain uses TRBV5-1 and TRBJ2-3; 12 nucleotides align to TRBD1. The CDR3 has 15 residues. Germline CDR1 and CDR2: SGHRS and YFSETQ. Unmatched junction bases numbered 6, after V lost 4 bases and J lost 6 bases. In DNA form, the CDR3 reads TGCGCCAGCAGCCTGGGACAGGGGGCGTCGGATACGCAGTATTTT. It encodes CASSLGQGASDTQYF.

CDR3 residues: CASSSKRGTNTGELFF. The CDR3 nucleotides read TGTGCCAGCAGCTCCAAGCGGGGGACCAACACCGGGGAGCTGTTTTTT. V is TRBV7-2 and J is TRBJ2-2, with 8 positions matching TRBD2. The trim removed 4 bases at V and 2 bases at J, leaving 6 bases unmatched. The germline CDR1 and CDR2 sequences are SGHTA and FQGNSA. CDR3 length: 16 amino acids.

This clone was seen once. The chain links TRBV4-3 to TRBJ1-1, with TRBD1 as a possible D gene (6 bases). The V end was cut by 3 bases, the J end by 0 bases, with 14 bases between. The germline V gene has CDR1 LGHNA and CDR2 YSLEER. The CDR3 has 16 amino acids. In DNA form, the CDR3 reads TGCGCCAGCAGCCATTCTCCACAGGGTGTGAACACTGAAGCTTTCTTT. It translates to CASSHSPQGVNTEAFF.

J is TRBJ2-3 and V is TRBV9; D perhaps matches TRBD2 (7 bases). CDR3 length equals 14 residues. Per the germline V gene, CDR1 is SGDLS and CDR2 is YYNGEE. Trimming removed 0 bases from V and 5 bases from J, with 10 bases in between. CDR3 bases: TGTGCCAGCAGCGTAGGGGGGGGGCGAGATACGCAGTATTTT. This codes for CASSVGGGRDTQYF.

The genes are TRBV29-1 and TRBJ2-7, with TRBD1 as a possible D gene (7 bases). The germline CDR1 and CDR2 sequences are SQVTM and ANQGSEA. This CDR3 spans 11 amino acids. Trimming took off 5 bases at V and 3 bases at J, with 8 bases between the two ends. This CDR3 reads CSVQGGYEQYF. CDR3 DNA: TGCAGCGTTCAGGGGGGCTACGAGCAGTACTTC.

This clone was recorded a few times. The chain links TRBV19 to TRBJ1-2; unclear D gene. The length of the CDR3 is 17 residues. The ends were cut back, 4 bases at V and 6 bases at J, with 24 bases in the middle. The germline V gene has CDR1 LNHDA and CDR2 SQIVND (reference sequence). Here the CDR3 reads CASSNPKTEGLEHGYTF. The CDR3 DNA sequence: TGTGCCAGTAGTAACCCTAAAACTGAGGGATTAGAGCATGGCTACACCTTC.

The CDR3 bases are TGTGCCAGCTTGAACTCTGGGACAGGAAACTATGGCTACACCTTC. Its protein product is CASLNSGTGNYGYTF. V usage is TRBV6-5 and J usage is TRBJ1-2, with 8 bases lining up with TRBD1. The CDR3 has 15 amino acids. Germline assignment: CDR1 MNHEY and CDR2 SVGAGI. V shed 8 bases and J 2 bases; nucleotides not matched to a gene: 10.

V is TRBV7-9 and J is TRBJ1-5; 10 nucleotides line up with TRBD1. The junction had 6 bases not matched to a gene; V was cut back by 4 bases and J by 3 bases. The germline V gene encodes CDR1 SEHNR and CDR2 FQNEAQ (reference sequence). This CDR3 contains 16 residues. The CDR3 DNA reads TGTGCCAGCAGCTCGGGGGGGACAGGGGCCAATCAGCCCCAGCATTTT. Protein: CASSSGGTGANQPQHF.

The rearrangement joins TRBV7-2 to TRBJ1-3; D uncertain. Germline V gene lookup returns CDR1 SGHTA and CDR2 FQGNSA. This CDR3 spans 16 amino acids. The germline V and J ends were trimmed by 2 bases and 0 bases, with 11 bases remaining between them. In DNA, the CDR3 is TGTGCCAGCAGCTTAATCGGCAGGTCCTCTGGAAACACCATATATTTT. It is translated as CASSLIGRSSGNTIYF.

V is TRBV10-1 and J is TRBJ1-1, with D maybe TRBD1 (5 bases). The CDR3 is 15 residues long. Germline CDR1 and CDR2: WNHNN and SYGVQD (reference sequence). V gave up 0 bases and J gave up 4 bases, with 12 bases separating them. DNA for the CDR3: TGCGCCAGCAGTGAGTCCGGCAGGGTCGGCACTGAAGCTTTCTTT. This codes for CASSESGRVGTEAFF.

V gene TRBV12-3 or TRBV12-4 combines with J gene TRBJ2-1, with D perhaps matching TRBD1 (5 bases). This CDR3 is 12 amino acids long. V lost 7 bases, J lost 7 bases, and 11 bases lay in between. The CDR3 reads CASTPGMNEQFF. CDR3 nucleotide sequence: TGTGCCAGCACCCCAGGGATGAATGAGCAGTTCTTC.

This chain links TRBV12-3 or TRBV12-4 with TRBJ2-6, with no clear D. This CDR3 is 13 amino acids long. V lost 6 bases, J lost 1 base, and 4 bases lay in between. The CDR3 loop reads CASSLSGANVLTF. CDR3 nucleotides: TGTGCCAGCAGCCTTTCTGGGGCCAACGTCCTGACTTTC.

The gene calls are TRBV19 and TRBJ1-3, with 8 bases identical to TRBD1. The trim removed 7 bases at V and 1 base at J, leaving 9 bases unmatched. The germline V gene has CDR1 LNHDA and CDR2 SQIVND (reference sequence). This CDR3 has 16 residues. Here the CDR3 reads CASTVTGGLSGNTIYF. DNA for the CDR3: TGTGCCAGTACCGTTACAGGGGGTTTATCTGGAAACACCATATATTTT.